Below, one T cell receptor (beta chain) is given with its context. Generated by immunoSEQ multiplex PCR, the TCRdb table keeps only in-frame clones and is missing some. Of 130,000 or so clones listed, more than 75% are singletons. Deletions cut 5 bases from V and 1 base from J, with 12 bases between. CDR3 size: 15 residues. The V gene's germline CDR1 is SGHVS and CDR2 FQNEAQ. The sample is drawn from a study of control samples from healthy donors and cancer patients. The chain joins TRBV7-8 to TRBJ1-3; D is uncertain. This TCR came from a man aged 40-49 years in good health. Sequenced: blood. The CDR3, as DNA: TGTGCCAGCAGCCGAGAGCGGGGATCTGGAAACACCATATATTTT. Residues: CASSRERGSGNTIYF.